These 7 T cell receptor beta chains were all obtained from the same sample, sequenced in a study of human T cells and chemical hapten exposure. In TCRdb, the RACE reads were re-called with MiXCR into one record per CDR3 protein. The sample shows 87,000 or so distinct CDR3 sequences, 9.6% of them seen only once. Time point noted: pre-sensitization, week 0. Regarding treatment: therapeutic diphenylcyclopropenone sensitization with weekly scalp DPC. The material sequenced was whole blood, taken in connection with sensitization to the hapten diphenylcyclopropenone (DPC). The receptors come from a middle-aged woman with alopecia areata. Some clones in this sample may be carry-over from other donors' samples.

The rearrangement joins TRBV4-2 to TRBJ1-4; no clear D gene. V dropped 4 bases and J dropped 7 bases, with 13 bases sitting between them. Germline V CDR1 and CDR2: LGHNA, YNFKEQ. This CDR3 has 14 amino acids. DNA of the CDR3: TGTGCCAGCAGCCCTCTCACCGGGAGTGAAAAACTGTTTTTT. It specifies CASSPLTGSEKLFF.

This chain joins TRBV12-3 or TRBV12-4 and TRBJ2-6; D is uncertain. The CDR3 has 13 amino acids. V was shortened by 6 bases and J by 1 base, with 4 bases between the two germline ends. CDR3 nucleotides: TGTGCCAGCAGGGAGTCTGGGGCCAACGTCCTGACTTTC. As protein: CASRESGANVLTF.

This clonotype was counted a few times. The J gene is TRBJ1-2, the V gene TRBV14; 7 nucleotides match TRBD1. V trimming: 1 base; J trimming: 4 bases; junction bases outside the gene matches: 6. This CDR3 contains 15 residues. Germline CDR1 and CDR2: SGHDN and FVKESK. DNA for the CDR3: TGTGCCAGCAGCCAAGTACGGGACAGCCCCTATGGCTACACCTTC. Translated, it gives CASSQVRDSPYGYTF. Based on the CDR3 plus reference TRBV14 and TRBJ1-2, the full variable domain is EAGVTQFPSHSVIEKGQTVTLRCDPISGHDNLYWYRRVMGKEIKFLLHFVKESKQDESGMPNNRFLAERTGGTYSTLKVQPAELEDSGVYFCASSQVRDSPYGYTFGSGTRLTVV.

This clonotype was picked up many times. The rearrangement links TRBV6-5 to TRBJ1-2, with TRBD1 identical over 9 bases. With 0 bases clipped from V and 7 bases from J, the junction kept 3 bases outside the gene matches. The germline CDR1 and CDR2 sequences are MNHEY and SVGAGI. CDR3 length: 14 amino acids. The CDR3 is CASSYSTGGFGYTF. The CDR3 nucleotides are TGTGCCAGCAGTTACTCGACAGGGGGATTTGGCTACACCTTC.

This clonotype was picked up many times. The gene calls are TRBV13 and TRBJ1-6; D is uncertain. Per the germline V gene, CDR1 is PRHDT and CDR2 is FYEKMQ (reference sequence). V lost 2 bases to trimming and J lost 7 bases, with 12 bases between them. CDR3 length: 15 residues. The CDR3 is CASSLSLEANSPLHF. CDR3 coding DNA: TGTGCCAGCAGCTTATCACTTGAAGCCAATTCACCCCTCCACTTT.

This clonotype showed up many times. V is TRBV3-1 and J is TRBJ2-7; D may be TRBD1 (5 bases). CDR1 and CDR2 from the germline V gene are LGHDT and YNNKEL (reference sequence). The V gene lost 0 bases and the J gene lost 5 bases, with 14 bases spanning the gap. The CDR3 spans 15 residues. This chain's CDR3 is CASSQEAGLVNEQYF. DNA of the CDR3: TGTGCCAGCAGCCAAGAGGCAGGGTTAGTCAACGAGCAGTACTTC.

J is TRBJ2-2 and V is TRBV10-3, with TRBD1 matching over 7 bases. The germline V gene has CDR1 ENHRY and CDR2 SYGVKD. V dropped 6 bases and J dropped 1; count of bases not matched to a gene: 5. This CDR3 region has 15 residues. The CDR3 region is CAISVTGVNTGELFF. The CDR3 DNA sequence: TGTGCCATCAGCGTCACAGGGGTGAACACCGGGGAGCTGTTTTTT.